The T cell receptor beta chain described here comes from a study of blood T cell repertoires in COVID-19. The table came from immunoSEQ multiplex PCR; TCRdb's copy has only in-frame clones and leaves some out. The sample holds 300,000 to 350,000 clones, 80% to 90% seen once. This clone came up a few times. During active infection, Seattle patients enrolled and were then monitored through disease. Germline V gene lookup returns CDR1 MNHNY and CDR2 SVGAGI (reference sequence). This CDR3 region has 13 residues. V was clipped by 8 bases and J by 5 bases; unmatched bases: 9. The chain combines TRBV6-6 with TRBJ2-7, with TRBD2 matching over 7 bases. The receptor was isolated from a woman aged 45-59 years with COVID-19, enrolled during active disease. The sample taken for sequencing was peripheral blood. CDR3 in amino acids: CASWGGSPHEQYF. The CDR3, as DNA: TGTGCCAGCTGGGGGGGGTCTCCCCACGAGCAGTACTTC.